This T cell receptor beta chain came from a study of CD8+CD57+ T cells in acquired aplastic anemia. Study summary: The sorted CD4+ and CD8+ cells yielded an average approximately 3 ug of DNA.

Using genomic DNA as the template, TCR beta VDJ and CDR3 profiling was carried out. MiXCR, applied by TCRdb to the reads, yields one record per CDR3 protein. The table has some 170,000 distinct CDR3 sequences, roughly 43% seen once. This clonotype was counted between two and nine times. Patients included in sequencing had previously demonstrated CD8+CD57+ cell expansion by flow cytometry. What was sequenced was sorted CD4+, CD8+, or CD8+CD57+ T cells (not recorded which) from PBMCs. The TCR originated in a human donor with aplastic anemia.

The CDR3 here is CASSPLLSGTGRETQYF. The CDR3 DNA sequence: TGTGCCAGCTCACCACTTCTTTCCGGGACAGGGCGAGAGACCCAGTACTTC. V and J are TRBV18 and TRBJ2-5; 9 positions agree with TRBD1. This CDR3 is 17 amino acids long. With V trimmed by 1 base and J by 4 bases, 10 bases remained unmatched. CDR1 is KGHSH, CDR2 LQKENI, per germline. Combining the CDR3 with reference TRBV18 and TRBJ2-5 gives the whole variable domain NAGVMQNPRHLVRRRGQEARLRCSPMKGHSHVYWYRQLPEEGLKFMVYLQKENIIDESGMPKERFSAEFPKEGPSILRIQQVVRGDSAAYFCASSPLLSGTGRETQYFGPGTRLLVL.